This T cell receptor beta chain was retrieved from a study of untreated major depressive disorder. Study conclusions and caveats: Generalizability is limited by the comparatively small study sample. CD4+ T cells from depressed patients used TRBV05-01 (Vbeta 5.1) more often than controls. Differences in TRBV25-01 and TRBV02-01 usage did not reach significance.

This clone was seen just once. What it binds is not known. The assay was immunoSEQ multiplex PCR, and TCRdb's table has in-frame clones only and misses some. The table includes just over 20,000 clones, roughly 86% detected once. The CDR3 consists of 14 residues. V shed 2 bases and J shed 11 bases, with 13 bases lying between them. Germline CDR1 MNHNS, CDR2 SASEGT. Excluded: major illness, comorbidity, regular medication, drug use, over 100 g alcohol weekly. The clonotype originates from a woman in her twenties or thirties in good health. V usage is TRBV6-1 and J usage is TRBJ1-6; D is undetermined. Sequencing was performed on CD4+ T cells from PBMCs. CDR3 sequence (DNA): TGTGCCAGCAGTGAAACATGGCCAAATGCACCCCTCCACTTT. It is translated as CASSETWPNAPLHF.